The subject of this entry is one T cell receptor (beta chain). The antigen this receptor binds is unknown. No much larger clone is present one base from it, and per-base qualities are unavailable. The CDR3 has 16 amino acids, counting the end cysteine and phenylalanine. Only CDR3 DNA remains: 48 bases, in frame from the first base. V is reduced by 8 bases and J by 1 base, leaving a spacing of 15 bases between them. The germline V gene (reference sequence) supplies CDR1 MNHNY and CDR2 SVGAGI. During the collection period, no immune events, such as infections, were documented for the healthy donors. Blood repertoires from healthy donors were used as a training cohort for calibrating time-dependent variance in a beta-binomial model of differential abundance of T-cell clones. The training cohort was composed of some ten healthy donors, 3 female and 7 male. The donors were between roughly 25 and 70 years old, with an average age of 43 years. Whole blood was collected from each healthy donor at three time points spaced two to three weeks apart and obtained from a commercial supplier. For immunosequencing, genomic DNA was extracted from whole blood that had not been sorted.

This sample stems from a study of identifying expanded T cells in peripheral blood (dated by TCRdb to about 2019). About the study as a whole: Separate aliquots of the same genomic DNA pool were sequenced to produce technical replicates, and four replicates were compared in pairs.

Summary of the overall study and its limitations: Around 1.2 differentially abundant clones were flagged by the binomial model between technical replicates, whereas about 15 and 19 were flagged over approximately two weeks and four weeks, respectively. The beta-binomial model significantly reduced the number of clones called differentially abundant and the false-positive rate across all healthy-donor time intervals. Variance in clone template counts between two-week samples significantly increased with total template count across all healthy donors. The authors expected that biological variance in healthy repertoires might rise further over much longer intervals, such as months to years.

The immunoSEQ Assay, which uses bias-controlled multiplex PCR amplification of genomic DNA, was used to profile TCRbeta CDR3 regions. Per the original workflow: To quantify the absolute abundance of each unique TCRbeta CDR3 region, the sequences were collapsed and filtered. Two models were used to test differential abundance: a binomial model (Fisher-equivalent) and a beta-binomial model that adds time-dependent variance fitted from healthy donors. Clones with fewer than 5 combined templates were removed, and differential abundance was called for clones with a Benjamini-Hochberg FDR below 0.01. Using the form v = (b*log(k)+a)^2, the beta-binomial variance was modeled as a function of the total template count across the two samples. In its TCRdb copy, this immuneACCESS table keeps in-frame sequences only and misses some clones. Where compared with another copy, unresolved V genes explain less than half of these, and the others have no known cause. V and J calls and clone size are copied from that table; D and trimming were computed from the DNA. This sample holds roughly 100,000 clones; 85% to 90% were observed only once. Roughly 17% of the sample comes from the top ten.

Recombination joined TRBV6-6 with TRBJ2-6; there is no confident call for the D gene. This clonotype was obtained from a person between 18 and 70 years old in good health. The sequenced material came from blood. The CDR3 here reads CASGNGFGSGANVLTF. The DNA is as follows: TGTGCCAGCGGGAATGGGTTCGGATCTGGGGCCAACGTCCTGACTTTC.